What follows are 5 T cell receptor beta chains derived from one specimen sequenced in a study of CD8 T cells in Susac syndrome. Random hexamers were used to reverse transcribe an amount of roughly 0.5 to 1 ug RNA. One entry per CDR3 protein results from TCRdb running MiXCR on the immunoSEQ multiplex PCR reads. The table records under 200,000 distinct CDR3 sequences, 90% to 95% of them present only once. The sequencing sample was made of CD4+ T cells from PBMCs. The receptors derive from a human donor with Susac syndrome.

The J gene is TRBJ2-7, the V gene TRBV20-1; no reliable D call. Trimming shortened V by 0 bases and J by 3 bases, and 9 bases separated the two germline ends. CDR3 length: 13 residues. CDR1 is DFQATT and CDR2 is SNEGSKA in the germline V gene (reference sequence). The CDR3 loop is CSARDLRDYEQYF. The DNA of the CDR3 is TGCAGTGCTAGAGATCTAAGAGACTACGAGCAGTACTTC.

The rearrangement links TRBV20-1 to TRBJ2-5; D might be TRBD1 or TRBD2, each matching 6 bases. Trimming removed 6 bases from V and 5 bases from J, with 16 bases in between. The CDR3 sequence is 13 residues long. Germline V gene sequence: CDR1 DFQATT, CDR2 SNEGSKA (reference sequence). DNA for the CDR3: TGCAGTGCCCCTGCAGGGGCGGGGGAGACCCAGTACTTC. Protein product: CSAPAGAGETQYF.

The genes are TRBV5-6 and TRBJ1-4; D is undetermined. Germline-derived CDR1 and CDR2 are SGHDT and YYEEEE. This CDR3 has 15 amino acids. With 1 base removed from V and 8 bases from J, the gap between germline ends came to 15 bases. Written as DNA, the CDR3 is TGTGCCAGCAGCTTGTTTCTGACCGGGGAGGAAAAACTGTTTTTT. It is translated as CASSLFLTGEEKLFF.

The chain links TRBV12-3 or TRBV12-4 to TRBJ1-4, with D possibly TRBD1 on 5 matching bases. The CDR3 contains 14 residues. With 2 bases removed from V and 5 bases from J, the gap between germline ends came to 9 bases. The CDR3 loop is CASSLQGLNEKLFF. The CDR3 nucleotides are TGTGCCAGCAGTTTACAGGGACTGAATGAAAAACTGTTTTTT.

The rearrangement links TRBV11-2 to TRBJ1-3; D may be TRBD1 (5 bases). The CDR3 has 15 amino acids. V dropped 5 bases and J dropped 6 bases, with 17 bases sitting between them. In germline, CDR1 is SGHAT, CDR2 FQNNGV. CDR3 residues: CASSDIRGRENTIYF. The CDR3 coding sequence is TGTGCCAGCAGCGATATCCGGGGCCGAGAAAACACCATATATTTT.